The clone carrying this T cell receptor beta chain has a handful of counts. What it binds is unknown. These data are taken from a study of CD8 T cells in Susac syndrome. A quantity of about 0.5 to 1 ug RNA underwent reverse transcription using random hexamers. In TCRdb, the immunoSEQ multiplex PCR reads were re-called with MiXCR into one record per CDR3 protein. The sample shows about 190,000 distinct CDR3 sequences, around 93% of them seen only once. The authors negatively isolated CD8+ and CD4+ T cells and FACS-enriched TEMRA cells. CDR3 length equals 13 residues. Trimming removed 3 bases from V and 4 bases from J, with 7 bases in between. The V gene's germline CDR1 is LNHNV and CDR2 YYDKDF (reference sequence). Study-level findings and limits: By the study's own acknowledgment, its TCR sequencing and HLA analysis included relatively few individuals.

The sequenced sample consisted of CD8+ T cells from PBMCs. The clonotype was recovered from a human donor with Susac syndrome. This chain joins TRBV15 and TRBJ2-1; possible D gene TRBD1, 6 bases. The CDR3 reads CATSRDRYNEQFF. CDR3 sequence (DNA): TGTGCCACCAGCAGGGACAGATACAATGAGCAGTTCTTC.